The 20 T cell receptor beta chains given below trace back to one sample, sequenced in a study of blood T cell repertoires in COVID-19. The table came from immunoSEQ multiplex PCR; TCRdb's copy has only in-frame clones and leaves some out. The table includes approximately 500,000 clones, approximately 91% detected once. The sequenced sample was peripheral blood. The receptors here all came from a woman aged 45-65 years with COVID-19, enrolled during active disease.

This chain uses TRBV18 with TRBJ1-1, with TRBD1 matching 9 bases. After removal of 5 bases from V and 5 bases from J, the junction contained 9 bases not matched to a gene. This CDR3 has 15 residues. Per the germline V gene, CDR1 is KGHSH and CDR2 is LQKENI. In nucleotides, the CDR3 is TGTGCCAGCTCAAGAGGGGGGACAGGGATAACTGAAGCTTTCTTT. Protein: CASSRGGTGITEAFF. The complete variable domain, with remaining parts taken from reference TRBV18 and TRBJ1-1, reads NAGVMQNPRHLVRRRGQEARLRCSPMKGHSHVYWYRQLPEEGLKFMVYLQKENIIDESGMPKERFSAEFPKEGPSILRIQQVVRGDSAAYFCASSRGGTGITEAFFGQGTRLTVV.

This chain uses TRBV12-3 or TRBV12-4 with TRBJ1-1; no firm D call. V dropped 3 bases and J dropped 5 bases, with 10 bases sitting between them. There are 13 residues in the CDR3. CDR3 DNA: TGTGCCAGCAGTTTCCACTCGGGGACTGAAGCTTTCTTT. Encoded protein: CASSFHSGTEAFF.

The chain has TRBV11-2 and TRBJ2-7; 7 bases line up with TRBD1. The length of the CDR3 is 14 residues. Germline V lookup: CDR1 SGHAT, CDR2 FQNNGV. With 5 bases clipped from V and 5 bases from J, the junction kept 9 bases outside the gene matches. In DNA, the CDR3 is TGTGCCAGCAGCCCTTCTCTGACAGGGAACGAGCAGTACTTC. Residues: CASSPSLTGNEQYF.

The CDR3, as DNA: TGCGCCAGCAGCCTGGACAGGGACGAAGATACGCAGTATTTT. Its protein product is CASSLDRDEDTQYF. This rearrangement joins TRBV5-1 to TRBJ2-3, with 8 positions matching TRBD1. The CDR3 covers 14 residues. In germline, CDR1 is SGHRS, CDR2 YFSETQ. After removal of 4 bases from V and 5 bases from J, the junction contained 6 bases not matched to a gene.

The rearrangement links TRBV19 to TRBJ1-1; D is unresolved. V was cut by 5 bases and J by 1 base, with 8 bases left in between. The CDR3 covers 13 residues. CDR1 is LNHDA, CDR2 SQIVND, per germline (reference sequence). In DNA, the CDR3 is TGTGCCAGTAGTCCAAACAGGAACACTGAAGCTTTCTTT. Its translation is CASSPNRNTEAFF. The whole variable domain, remainder taken from reference TRBV19 and TRBJ1-1, is DGGITQSPKYLFRKEGQNVTLSCEQNLNHDAMYWYRQDPGQGLRLIYYSQIVNDFQKGDIAEGYSVSREKKESFPLTVTSAQKNPTAFYLCASSPNRNTEAFFGQGTRLTVV.

This chain connects TRBV10-2 to TRBJ2-2, with 7 bases lining up with TRBD1. This CDR3 contains 17 residues. The V gene's germline CDR1 is WSHSY and CDR2 SAAADI. V shed 8 bases, J shed 2 bases, and the junction held 14 bases outside the gene matches. CDR3 sequence: CASRNPVGQDNTGELFF. CDR3 sequence (DNA): TGCGCCAGCCGAAACCCGGTTGGACAGGACAACACCGGGGAGCTGTTTTTT.

The V gene is TRBV3-1 (or the pseudogene TRBV3-2), the J gene TRBJ1-2, with D possibly TRBD1 on 6 matching bases. The germline gives CDR1 LGHDT, CDR2 YNNKEL (reference sequence). The CDR3 is 14 amino acids. V lost 4 bases and J lost 3, with 12 bases in between. This chain's CDR3 is CASSLWGPDYGYTF. The CDR3 nucleotides are TGTGCCAGCAGCCTATGGGGGCCTGACTATGGCTACACCTTC.

The chain carries TRBV3-1 (or the pseudogene TRBV3-2) and TRBJ1-6, with a weak D call TRBD1 (6 bases). V gave up 6 bases and J gave up 10 bases, with 22 bases separating them. Germline CDR1 reads LGHDT; CDR2 reads YNNKEL (reference sequence). The CDR3 has 16 amino acids. The CDR3, as DNA: TGTGCCAGCAGTTCCCTCTCATCCGGCAGGGGCTCACCCCTCCACTTT. Translating gives CASSSLSSGRGSPLHF.

CDR3 nucleotide sequence: TGTGCCAAAACTAGCGGGGGGGCGTACGAGCAGTTCTTC. Protein product: CAKTSGGAYEQFF. The chain has TRBV7-9 and TRBJ2-1; 13 nucleotides align to TRBD2. The J segment lost 10 bases and the V segment lost 10 bases, leaving 7 bases of the junction unmatched. CDR3 length: 13 residues. Germline-derived CDR1 and CDR2 are SEHNR and FQNEAQ (reference sequence).

On this clone itself: The sample has other DNA sequences that encode this CDR3 too. The CDR3 DNA reads TGCGCCAGCAGCTTAGAGGGTAACTATGGCTACACCTTC. Residues: CASSLEGNYGYTF. This rearrangement joins TRBV5-1 to TRBJ1-2; no firm D call. The CDR3 is made up of 13 amino acids. Germline CDR1 and CDR2: SGHRS and YFSETQ. The ends were cut back, 2 bases at V and 1 base at J, with 6 bases in the middle.

The rearrangement uses TRBV5-4 and TRBJ1-1; no clear D. The V and J ends lost 4 bases and 3 bases respectively, with 13 bases between them. The CDR3 is 14 residues long. Germline loops: CDR1 SGHNT, CDR2 YYREEE (reference sequence). The CDR3 loop reads CASSRAPADTEAFF. The CDR3 nucleotides are TGTGCCAGCAGCAGGGCCCCAGCGGACACTGAAGCTTTCTTT.

The chain has TRBV12-3 or TRBV12-4 and TRBJ2-7; 7 bases agree with TRBD1. V shed 5 bases, J shed 5 bases, and the junction held 3 bases outside the gene matches. The CDR3 is 12 amino acids. CDR3 protein: CASSPDRDEQYF. The CDR3, as DNA: TGTGCCAGCAGTCCCGACAGGGACGAGCAGTACTTC.

The rearrangement joins TRBV15 to TRBJ2-1; 7 bases line up with TRBD1. Per germline, CDR1 LNHNV and CDR2 YYDKDF (reference sequence). The trim removed 5 bases at V and 3 bases at J, leaving 4 bases unmatched. The length of the CDR3 is 14 residues. Here the CDR3 DNA reads TGTGCCACCAGCCGACAGGGAGTCTACAATGAGCAGTTCTTC. It codes for CATSRQGVYNEQFF. Together with reference TRBV15 and TRBJ2-1, the CDR3 gives the full variable domain: DAMVIQNPRYQVTQFGKPVTLSCSQTLNHNVMYWYQQKSSQAPKLLFHYYDKDFNNEADTPDNFQSRRPNTSFCFLDIRSPGLGDTAMYLCATSRQGVYNEQFFGPGTRLTVL.

V usage is TRBV2 and J usage is TRBJ2-2, with TRBD2 identical over 8 bases. This CDR3 region has 16 residues. J gave up 1 base and V 7 bases, and 8 bases lay outside the gene matches. Germline V lookup: CDR1 SNHLY, CDR2 FYNNEI. The CDR3 sequence is CASTPSGTRNTGELFF. The CDR3 region has the DNA TGTGCCAGCACTCCCTCCGGGACTAGGAACACCGGGGAGCTGTTTTTT.

The J gene is TRBJ2-1, the V gene TRBV5-1; the match to TRBD2 covers 8 bases. This CDR3 has 14 amino acids. J was trimmed by 6 bases and V by 4 bases; bases with no gene match: 6. Germline V CDR1 and CDR2: SGHRS, YFSETQ. The CDR3 loop is CASSPGGTSNEQFF. The DNA for the CDR3 is TGCGCCAGCAGCCCGGGAGGGACGAGCAATGAGCAGTTCTTC.

V gene TRBV4-1 combines with J gene TRBJ2-3, with 8 bases aligning to TRBD1. The CDR3 loop spans 20 amino acids. Germline V gene lookup returns CDR1 MGHRA and CDR2 YSYEKL. Losses at the gene ends were 0 bases for V and 0 bases for J; bases not matched to a gene: 14. The chain's CDR3 is CASSQEFLNRGTRSTDTQYF. DNA of the CDR3: TGCGCCAGCAGCCAAGAATTTCTCAACAGGGGGACTCGCAGCACAGATACGCAGTATTTT.

CDR3 in amino acids: CSAGTGAMDGYTF. CDR3 coding DNA: TGCAGCGCGGGGACAGGCGCTATGGATGGCTACACCTTC. The chain uses TRBV29-1 and TRBJ1-2, with 8 bases identical to TRBD1. Unmatched junction bases numbered 10, after V lost 7 bases and J lost 6 bases. This CDR3 has 13 residues. Germline CDR1 reads SQVTM; CDR2 reads ANQGSEA.

This clone was seen a handful of times. The rearrangement uses TRBV21-1 and TRBJ1-2. TRBV21-1 is a pseudogene. The CDR3 has 13 residues. CDR3 in amino acids: CASSKVIERGYTF. The CDR3 DNA reads TGTGCCAGCAGCAAAGTAATAGAGCGGGGCTACACCTTC.

About this clone: Compared with germline, one end of the junction differs, possibly owing to a read error. The chain joins TRBV29-1 to TRBJ1-1; D not certain. The CDR3 is made up of 12 amino acids. Germline values: CDR1 SQVTM, CDR2 ANQGSEA. The CDR3 is CSVVTGNSRGGF. The CDR3 DNA is TGCAGCGTTGTAACTGGAAACAGTCGAGGAGGGTTT.

The gene calls are TRBV18 and TRBJ1-4, with 7 bases fitting TRBD1. Germline loops: CDR1 KGHSH, CDR2 LQKENI. The CDR3 totals 13 residues. The V gene end was trimmed by 4 bases and the J gene end by 8 bases; junction bases not matched to a gene: 4. CDR3 sequence reads: CASSQGQAEKLFF. CDR3 coding DNA: TGTGCCAGCTCACAAGGACAGGCGGAAAAACTGTTTTTT.